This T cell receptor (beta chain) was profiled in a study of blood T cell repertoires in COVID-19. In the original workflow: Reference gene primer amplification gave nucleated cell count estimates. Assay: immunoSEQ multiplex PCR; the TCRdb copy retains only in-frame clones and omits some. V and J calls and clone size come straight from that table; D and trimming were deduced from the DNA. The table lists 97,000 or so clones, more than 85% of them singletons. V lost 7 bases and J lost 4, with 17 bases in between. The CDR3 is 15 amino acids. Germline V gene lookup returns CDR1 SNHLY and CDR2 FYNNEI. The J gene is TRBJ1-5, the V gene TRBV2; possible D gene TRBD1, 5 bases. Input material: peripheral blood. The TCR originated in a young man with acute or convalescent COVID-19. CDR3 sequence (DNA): TGTGCCAGCACTACGGCGGGGCTGATAAATCAGCCCCAGCATTTT. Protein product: CASTTAGLINQPQHF.